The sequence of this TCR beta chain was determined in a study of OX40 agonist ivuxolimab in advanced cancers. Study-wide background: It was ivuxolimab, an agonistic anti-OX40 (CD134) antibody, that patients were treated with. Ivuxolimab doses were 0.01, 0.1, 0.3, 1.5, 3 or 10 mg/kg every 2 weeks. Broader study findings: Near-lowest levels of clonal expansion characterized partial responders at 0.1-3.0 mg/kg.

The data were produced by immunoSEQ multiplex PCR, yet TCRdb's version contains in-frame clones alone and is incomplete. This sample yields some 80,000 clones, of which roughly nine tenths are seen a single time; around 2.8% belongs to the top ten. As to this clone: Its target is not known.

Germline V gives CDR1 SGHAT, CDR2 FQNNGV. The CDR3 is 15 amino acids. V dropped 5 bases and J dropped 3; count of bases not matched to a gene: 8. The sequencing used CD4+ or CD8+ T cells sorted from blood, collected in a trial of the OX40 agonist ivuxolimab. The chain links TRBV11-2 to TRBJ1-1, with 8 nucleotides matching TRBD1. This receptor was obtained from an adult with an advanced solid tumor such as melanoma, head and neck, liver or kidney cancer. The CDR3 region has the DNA TGTGCCAGCAGCAATAGCAGGGGGCGGGACACTGAAGCTTTCTTT. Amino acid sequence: CASSNSRGRDTEAFF.